This is a list of T cell receptor beta chains from one sample in a study of T-cell reconstitution after alpha-beta-depleted transplantation in children. TCRdb fed the PCR reads into MiXCR, producing one record per CDR3 protein. The repertoire includes around 370,000 distinct CDR3 sequences, about 9.4% of them detected once, and around 2.3% sits in the top ten. This material consisted of PBMCs from the stem cell graft donor, taken from the stem cell graft. The receptors were sampled from a human donor who donated a stem cell graft to a child with acute lymphoblastic leukemia. The CDR3 runs from the conserved cysteine through the conserved F or W. The order of the fields is V gene, clone size, J gene, D gene, CDR3 protein, CDR3 DNA. The D gene is left open where the match is weak. Clone size is shown for a subset of rows, as once, few, many or a class of expanded clone.

TRBV7-8	NA	TRBJ2-7	TRBD2	CASSFPGRDGYEQYF	TGTGCCAGCAGCTTTCCTGGGAGGGATGGATACGAGCAGTACTTC
TRBV9	few	TRBJ1-1	NA	CASSVGSGGGGTEAFF	TGTGCCAGCAGCGTAGGATCCGGAGGGGGGGGCACTGAAGCTTTCTTT
TRBV7-9	few	TRBJ2-5	TRBD1	CASSPRTGGVSQETQYF	TGTGCCAGCAGCCCTAGGACAGGGGGCGTCAGCCAAGAGACCCAGTACTTC
TRBV20-1	many	TRBJ1-4	NA	CSARKRGFGEKLFF	TGCAGTGCTAGGAAGCGGGGTTTTGGTGAAAAACTGTTTTTT
TRBV12-3/TRBV12-4	many	TRBJ2-7	NA	CASSRPDRYEQYF	TGTGCCAGCAGTCGCCCCGACCGGTACGAGCAGTACTTC
TRBV7-9	many	TRBJ2-3	NA	CASSLGGNTQYF	TGTGCCAGCAGCTTAGGGGGTAATACGCAGTATTTT
TRBV4-3	few	TRBJ2-6	NA	CASSQDKAFSGANVLTF	TGCGCCAGCAGCCAAGATAAGGCCTTCTCTGGGGCCAACGTCCTGACTTTC
TRBV12-3/TRBV12-4	many	TRBJ2-7	NA	CASSPRFPQGDEQYF	TGTGCCAGCAGTCCCCGATTCCCCCAAGGAGACGAGCAGTACTTC
TRBV20-1	few	TRBJ2-7	TRBD2	CSASALAGVEEQYF	TGCAGTGCTAGTGCGCTAGCGGGAGTAGAAGAGCAGTACTTC
TRBV20-1	many	TRBJ2-5	NA	CSARDSELIQETQYF	TGCAGTGCTAGAGATAGTGAACTGATACAAGAGACCCAGTACTTC
TRBV10-3	NA	TRBJ2-3	TRBD2	CAISEVAGRGTQYF	TGTGCCATCAGTGAGGTCGCAGGGAGGGGTACGCAGTATTTT
TRBV5-1	few	TRBJ2-3	NA	CASSLAAASTDTQYF	TGCGCCAGCAGCTTGGCCGCAGCTAGCACAGATACGCAGTATTTT
TRBV7-7	few	TRBJ2-2	TRBD1	CASSSFSGTDNTGELFF	TGTGCTAGCAGTTCTTTCTCCGGGACAGACAACACCGGGGAGCTGTTTTTT
TRBV5-1	NA	TRBJ2-7	TRBD2	CASSPEGSGSGEQYF	TGCGCCAGCAGCCCGGAGGGTAGCGGGAGTGGGGAGCAGTACTTC
TRBV10-3	NA	TRBJ2-7	NA	CAIRRGTEAYEQYF	TGTGCCATCAGGAGGGGTACAGAAGCCTACGAGCAGTACTTC
TRBV10-3	few	TRBJ1-2	TRBD1	CAIRPTKDRDYGYTF	TGTGCCATCAGACCAACTAAGGACAGGGACTATGGCTACACCTTC
TRBV21-1	NA	TRBJ2-3	NA	CASRVSGSSTDTQYF	TGTGCCAGCAGGGTTAGCGGTTCTAGCACAGATACGCAGTATTTT
TRBV15	few	TRBJ2-4	NA	CATSRDTDGRNTKNIQYF	TGTGCCACCAGCAGGGATACCGACGGACGGAATACCAAAAACATTCAGTACTTC
TRBV5-1	NA	TRBJ1-5	NA	CASSLGAGRYQPQHF	TGCGCCAGCAGCTTGGGGGCAGGGAGATATCAGCCCCAGCATTTT
TRBV5-1	NA	TRBJ1-1	TRBD1	CASSPRTPGQLRMNTEAFF	TGCGCCAGCAGCCCCCGGACCCCGGGACAGCTTAGGATGAACACTGAAGCTTTCTTT